One sample yielded the 13 T cell receptor beta chains listed below, sequenced in a study of blood T cell repertoires in COVID-19. Data came from immunoSEQ multiplex PCR; TCRdb stores just in-frame clones and leaves some out. The sample has around 260,000 clones; roughly 87% are singletons. Sequencing was performed on peripheral blood. The receptors derive from a human donor in a cohort sampled during active COVID-19.

The CDR3, as DNA: TGTGCCAGCAGCGTAGTCGGTAGTCGAGAGACCCAGTACTTC. It translates to CASSVVGSRETQYF. This rearrangement joins TRBV9 to TRBJ2-5, with unresolved D. The V and J ends lost 0 bases and 4 bases respectively, with 10 bases between them. Germline V CDR1 and CDR2: SGDLS, YYNGEE. CDR3 size: 14 residues.

V usage is TRBV28 and J usage is TRBJ2-3; TRBD1 aligns across 7 bases. CDR3 length: 12 amino acids. Trimming removed 6 bases from V and 8 bases from J; junction bases left unmatched: 5. Germline V lookup: CDR1 MDHEN, CDR2 SYDVKM. Here the CDR3 reads CASRDREGTQYF. In DNA, the CDR3 is TGTGCCAGCAGAGACAGGGAAGGTACGCAGTATTTT.

This chain connects TRBV7-9 to TRBJ2-5; 8 bases agree with TRBD2. The CDR3 is 17 residues long. V trimming: 5 bases; J trimming: 0 bases; junction bases outside the gene matches: 11. The germline V gene encodes CDR1 SEHNR and CDR2 FQNEAQ (reference sequence). CDR3 DNA: TGTGCCAGCAGCGGGGAGGTCGGTAGCGGGAACCAAGAGACCCAGTACTTC. It yields the protein CASSGEVGSGNQETQYF.

A few counts support this clone. This rearrangement joins TRBV5-5 to TRBJ2-7; D call uncertain. Germline V gene data show CDR1 as SGHKS and CDR2 as YYEKEE (reference sequence). The V end lost 0 bases, the J end lost 3 bases, and 10 bases lay between the germline ends. CDR3 length: 14 amino acids. As DNA, the CDR3 is TGTGCCAGCAGCTTGGGAGGCAGCTTCTACGAGCAGTACTTC. It encodes CASSLGGSFYEQYF.

CDR3 in DNA: TGTGCCACCAGCAGAGGACAGGGGCCCTACTCTGGAAACACCATATATTTT. Translated, it gives CATSRGQGPYSGNTIYF. This rearrangement joins TRBV15 to TRBJ1-3; 8 bases match TRBD1. The V segment lost 1 base and the J segment 0 bases; nucleotides outside the gene matches: 5. From germline, CDR1 is LNHNV and CDR2 YYDKDF (reference sequence). This CDR3 comprises 17 residues. Full variable domain (outside the CDR3, taken from reference TRBV15 and TRBJ1-3): DAMVIQNPRYQVTQFGKPVTLSCSQTLNHNVMYWYQQKSSQAPKLLFHYYDKDFNNEADTPDNFQSRRPNTSFCFLDIRSPGLGDTAMYLCATSRGQGPYSGNTIYFGEGSWLTVV.

The chain uses TRBV7-9 and TRBJ2-5; 14 bases line up with TRBD2. CDR1 is SEHNR and CDR2 is FQNEAQ in the germline V gene (reference sequence). The V and J ends lost 11 bases and 2 bases, in that order; junction bases with no gene match: 16. The CDR3 length is 18 residues. In nucleotides, the CDR3 is TGTGCCGTGAAGGGGGGACTAGCGGGGGACCCCCTGCAAGAGACCCAGTACTTC. This sequence encodes CAVKGGLAGDPLQETQYF.

V and J are TRBV29-1 and TRBJ2-7; 9 positions agree with TRBD1. After removal of 5 bases from V and 8 bases from J, the junction contained 4 bases not matched to a gene. CDR3 size: 11 residues. Germline CDR1 is SQVTM and CDR2 is ANQGSEA. The CDR3 DNA is TGCAGCGTTTGGGACAGGGCTAAGCAGTACTTC. Translated, it gives CSVWDRAKQYF.

With regard to this clone: The sample has other DNA sequences that encode this CDR3 too. The gene calls are TRBV18 and TRBJ2-7; the D gene is possibly TRBD2 (6 bases). Deletions cut 3 bases from V and 6 bases from J, with 9 bases between. This CDR3 has 12 amino acids. Germline V lookup: CDR1 KGHSH, CDR2 LQKENI. The CDR3, as DNA: TGTGCCAGCTCACCGCCCGGGGGCGAGCAGTACTTC. Translation gives CASSPPGGEQYF.

The gene calls are TRBV27 and TRBJ1-2; 9 nucleotides align to TRBD1. CDR1 is MNHEY and CDR2 is SMNVEV in the germline V gene (reference sequence). V shed 5 bases, J shed 8 bases, and the junction held 6 bases outside the gene matches. The CDR3 consists of 13 residues. The CDR3 sequence: CASSPGTGYGYTF. CDR3 DNA: TGTGCCAGCAGTCCGGGGACAGGGTACGGCTACACCTTC.

This clone showed up just a few times. Other DNA sequences within the sample encode an identical CDR3. V is TRBV9 and J is TRBJ2-7; the match to TRBD2 covers 9 bases. Germline-derived CDR1 and CDR2 are SGDLS and YYNGEE. The length of the CDR3 is 15 residues. Trimming took 0 bases from V and 3 from J; bases not matched to a gene: 4. CDR3 protein: CASSVGPSGDYEQYF. The CDR3 DNA sequence: TGTGCCAGCAGCGTAGGCCCTAGCGGGGACTACGAGCAGTACTTC.

This clone was detected once. This chain joins TRBV7-9 and TRBJ2-7; maybe TRBD1 (6 bases). The CDR3 runs 15 residues. Germline-derived CDR1 and CDR2 are SEHNR and FQNEAQ (reference sequence). Trimming cost V 5 bases and J 3 bases, with 17 bases left between them. The CDR3 coding sequence is TGTGCCAGCAGCACCACAACAGGGTCAAACTACGAGCAGTACTTC. Translation gives CASSTTTGSNYEQYF.

This rearrangement joins TRBV25-1 to TRBJ2-1, with 9 bases matching TRBD2. This CDR3 region has 15 residues. J gave up 8 bases and V 0 bases, and 5 bases lay outside the gene matches. Germline V lookup: CDR1 MGHDK, CDR2 SYGVNS. This chain's CDR3 is CASSEYGGGADEQFF. For the CDR3, the DNA is TGTGCCAGCAGTGAATACGGCGGGGGGGCTGATGAGCAGTTCTTC.

This chain connects TRBV5-3 to TRBJ1-2, with D perhaps matching TRBD1 (5 bases). TRBV5-3 is known as an ORF, though its function is uncertain. The ends were cut back, 9 bases at V and 6 bases at J, with 27 bases in the middle. This CDR3 contains 16 residues. CDR3 sequence reads: CAMRVDMPPEINGYTF. The CDR3 bases are TGTGCCATGCGAGTGGACATGCCGCCCGAAATCAATGGCTACACCTTC.